This TCR beta chain was recovered during a study of blood T cells in healthy people across ages. Broader study findings: Versus aged donors, long-lived donors had higher diversity and more naive CD4+ cells.

The length of the CDR3 is 15 residues. Germline V lookup: CDR1 LGHNA, CDR2 YNFKEQ. V gave up 4 bases and J gave up 3 bases, with 13 bases separating them. A J-beta primer mix and a sample-barcoded 5' primer were used in a second PCR of roughly 6 to 11 cycles. Samples each returned at least 3 million CDR3-containing paired-end reads. TCRdb independently ran MiXCR on the 5' RACE reads; one entry per CDR3 protein. The repertoire has about 1.8 million distinct CDR3 sequences, around half of them found once; the top ten carry around 2.1%. This clonotype was detected a few times. The antigen is not known. The chain employs TRBV4-2 and TRBJ2-1; D possibly corresponds to TRBD2 (7 bases). The sequence was collected from a woman aged 35 to 49 in good health. The source material was blood. CDR3 coding DNA: TGTGCCAGCAGCCCTCTGGGGGGGCTCTACAATGAGCAGTTCTTC. It codes for CASSPLGGLYNEQFF.